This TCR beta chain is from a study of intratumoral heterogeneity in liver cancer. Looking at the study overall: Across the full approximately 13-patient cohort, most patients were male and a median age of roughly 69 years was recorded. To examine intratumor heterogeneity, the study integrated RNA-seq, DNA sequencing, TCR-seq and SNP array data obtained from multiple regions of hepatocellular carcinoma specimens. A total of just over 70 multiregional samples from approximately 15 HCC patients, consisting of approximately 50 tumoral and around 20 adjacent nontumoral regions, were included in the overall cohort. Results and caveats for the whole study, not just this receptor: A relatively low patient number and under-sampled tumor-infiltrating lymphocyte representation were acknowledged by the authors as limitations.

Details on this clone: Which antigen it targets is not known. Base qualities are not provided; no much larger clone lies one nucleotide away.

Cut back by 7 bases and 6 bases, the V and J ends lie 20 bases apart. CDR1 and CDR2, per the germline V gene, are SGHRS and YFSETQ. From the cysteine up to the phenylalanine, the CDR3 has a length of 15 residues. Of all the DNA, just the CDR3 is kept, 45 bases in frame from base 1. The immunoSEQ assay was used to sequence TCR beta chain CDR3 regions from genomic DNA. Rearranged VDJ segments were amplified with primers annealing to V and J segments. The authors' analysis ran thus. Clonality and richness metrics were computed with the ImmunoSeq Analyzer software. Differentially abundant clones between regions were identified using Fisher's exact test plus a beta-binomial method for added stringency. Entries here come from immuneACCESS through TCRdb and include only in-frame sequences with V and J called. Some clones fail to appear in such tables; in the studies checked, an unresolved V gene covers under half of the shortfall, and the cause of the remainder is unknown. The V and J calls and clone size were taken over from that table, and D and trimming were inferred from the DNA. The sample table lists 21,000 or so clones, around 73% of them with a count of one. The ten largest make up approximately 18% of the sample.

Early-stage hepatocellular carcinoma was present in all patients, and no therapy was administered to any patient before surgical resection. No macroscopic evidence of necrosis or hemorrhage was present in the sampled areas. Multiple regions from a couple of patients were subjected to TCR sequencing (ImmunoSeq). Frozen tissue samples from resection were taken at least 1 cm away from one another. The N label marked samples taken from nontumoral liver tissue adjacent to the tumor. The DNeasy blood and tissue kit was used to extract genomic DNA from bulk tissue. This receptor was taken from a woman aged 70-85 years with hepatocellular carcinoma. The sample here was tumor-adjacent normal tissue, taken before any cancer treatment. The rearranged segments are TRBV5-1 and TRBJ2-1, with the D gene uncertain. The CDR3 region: CASCYAPGRLNEQFF. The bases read TGCGCCAGCTGTTATGCACCCGGACGGCTCAATGAGCAGTTCTTC.